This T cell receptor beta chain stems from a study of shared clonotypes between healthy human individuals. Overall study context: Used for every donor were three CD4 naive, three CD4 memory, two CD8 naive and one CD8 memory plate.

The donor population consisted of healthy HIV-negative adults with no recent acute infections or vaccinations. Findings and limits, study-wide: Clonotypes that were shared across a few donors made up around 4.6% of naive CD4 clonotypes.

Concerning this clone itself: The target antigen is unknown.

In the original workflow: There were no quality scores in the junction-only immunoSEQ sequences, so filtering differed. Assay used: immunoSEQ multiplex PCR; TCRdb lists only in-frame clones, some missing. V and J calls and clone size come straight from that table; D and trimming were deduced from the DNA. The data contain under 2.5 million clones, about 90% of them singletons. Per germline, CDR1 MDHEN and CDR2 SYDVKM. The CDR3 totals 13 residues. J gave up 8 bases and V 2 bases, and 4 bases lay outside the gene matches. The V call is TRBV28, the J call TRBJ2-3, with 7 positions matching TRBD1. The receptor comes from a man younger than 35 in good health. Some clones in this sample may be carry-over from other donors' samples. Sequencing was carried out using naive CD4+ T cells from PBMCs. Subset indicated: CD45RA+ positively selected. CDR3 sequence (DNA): TGTGCCAGCAGTTTACTACAGGGGAGTACGCAGTATTTT. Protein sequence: CASSLLQGSTQYF.